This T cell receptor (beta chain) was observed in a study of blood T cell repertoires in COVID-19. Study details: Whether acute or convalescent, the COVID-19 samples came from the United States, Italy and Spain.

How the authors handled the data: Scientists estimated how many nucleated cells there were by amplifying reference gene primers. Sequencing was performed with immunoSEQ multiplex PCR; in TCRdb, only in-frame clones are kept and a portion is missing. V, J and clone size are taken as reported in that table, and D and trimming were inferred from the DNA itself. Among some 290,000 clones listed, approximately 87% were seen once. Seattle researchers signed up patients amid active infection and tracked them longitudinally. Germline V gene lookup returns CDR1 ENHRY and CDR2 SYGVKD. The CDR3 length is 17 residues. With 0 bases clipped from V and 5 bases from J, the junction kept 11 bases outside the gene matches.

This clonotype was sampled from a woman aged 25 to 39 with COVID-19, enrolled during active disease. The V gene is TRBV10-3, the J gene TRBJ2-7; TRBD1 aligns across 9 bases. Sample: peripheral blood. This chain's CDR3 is CAISESGTGSGKNEQYF. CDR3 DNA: TGTGCCATCAGTGAGTCGGGGACAGGGTCGGGGAAAAACGAGCAGTACTTC.